Detailed here is one T cell receptor beta chain. Germline-derived CDR1 and CDR2 are MNHEY and SMNVEV (reference sequence). V lost 3 bases and J 1 base, leaving 16 bases between the germline ends. The CDR3 has 17 amino acids. The protocol was immunoSEQ multiplex PCR, while the TCRdb copy is restricted to in-frame clones and leaves out a portion. In the table there are 250,000 or so clones, 83% of which are singletons. This specimen belongs to a study of blood T cell repertoires in COVID-19. Overall study context: T cells, B-cell-depleted T cells, or PBMCs supplied cDNA or gDNA.

The chain has TRBV27 and TRBJ2-1, with a possible D match to TRBD1 (6 bases). This TCR derives from a human donor in a cohort sampled during active COVID-19. The sample comprised peripheral blood. CDR3 sequence reads: CASSFGAGDKSYNEQFF. The CDR3 coding sequence is TGTGCCAGCAGTTTCGGAGCAGGGGACAAGTCCTACAATGAGCAGTTCTTC.